These T cell receptor beta chains were read from a single sample in a study of PD-1 blockade in classical Hodgkin lymphoma. Sequenced by immunoSEQ multiplex PCR; TCRdb stores in-frame clones only, minus some. The repertoire holds tens of thousands of clones, over 75% seen once, with 9.4% in the top ten. Sequences were derived from peripheral blood mononuclear cells (PBMCs), sampled before the fourth cycle of nivolumab. Receptor source: a human donor with classical Hodgkin lymphoma. CDR3s include the opening cysteine and the closing phenylalanine or tryptophan. The D gene is left open where the match is weak. Only part of the rows carry a size: once, few, many, or a class if the clone is expanded.

v_call,d_call,clone_size,j_call,cdr3_nt,cdr3_aa
TRBV18,.,.,TRBJ2-1,TGTGCCAGCTCACCAGGGCAGCTCTACAATGAGCAGTTCTTC,CASSPGQLYNEQFF
TRBV6-5,.,few,TRBJ1-2,TGTGCCAGCACCCAGGACCGTAATGGCTACACCTTC,CASTQDRNGYTF
TRBV12-5,TRBD1,.,TRBJ2-1,TGTGCTAGTGGTTTGGTACTGGGGACATTGGACAGGGGGAGCTCCTACAATGAGCAGTTCTTC,CASGLVLGTLDRGSSYNEQFF
TRBV6-5,TRBD1,few,TRBJ1-2,TGTGCCAGCAGTTACTCTAGGACAGGGGGGAACTATGGCTACACCTTC,CASSYSRTGGNYGYTF
TRBV15,TRBD1,.,TRBJ1-2,TGTGCCACCAGCAGGGTACCGGGACAGGGGATGTATGGCTACACCTTC,CATSRVPGQGMYGYTF
TRBV9,TRBD1,.,TRBJ2-7,TGTGCCAGCAGCGTCGGACAGGGGGACTCCTACGAGCAGTACTTC,CASSVGQGDSYEQYF
TRBV25-1,.,.,TRBJ1-2,TGTGCCAGCAGTGACCGGTTGGGGGGCTCCACGGATGGCTACACCTTC,CASSDRLGGSTDGYTF
TRBV7-6,.,.,TRBJ1-6,TGTGCCAGCAGCCTCTCCTATAATTCACCCCTCCACTTT,CASSLSYNSPLHF
TRBV6-5,.,.,TRBJ2-5,TGTGCCAGCAGTTACTCGTGGGCAGAGCAAGAGACCCAGTACTTC,CASSYSWAEQETQYF
TRBV9,.,once,TRBJ1-1,TGTGCCAGCGGGACACAGAACACTGAAGCTTTCTTT,CASGTQNTEAFF
TRBV28,TRBD2,.,TRBJ2-5,TGTGCCAGCAGTATCGCGGGAGGGGAGACCCAGTACTTC,CASSIAGGETQYF
TRBV9,.,.,TRBJ1-2,TGTGCCAGCAGCGTACAGGGCTATGGCTACACCTTC,CASSVQGYGYTF
TRBV6-6,.,.,TRBJ1-1,TGTGCCAGCACTGCAAGGGGAGGTCGCACTGAAGCTTTCTTT,CASTARGGRTEAFF
TRBV10-3,.,many,TRBJ2-7,TGTGCCACCTCCCGGGACCAATACGAGCAGTACTTC,CATSRDQYEQYF
TRBV6-5,.,.,TRBJ2-7,TGTGCCGGCAGCAAGCCGAACGGGGCCTACGAGCAGTACTTC,CAGSKPNGAYEQYF
TRBV11-2,TRBD1,once,TRBJ2-7,TGTGCCAGCAGCTCGGGACAGGGGACCTACGAGCAGTACTTC,CASSSGQGTYEQYF
TRBV5-8,TRBD1,.,TRBJ2-3,TGTGCCAGCAGCCTCTACCGGACAGGGCAAAGGAGGGTGTATTTT,CASSLYRTGQRRVYF
TRBV5-8,.,.,TRBJ1-2,TGTGCCAGCAGCTTGTATAGGGGCTATGGCTACACCTTC,CASSLYRGYGYTF
TRBV7-9,TRBD1,.,TRBJ2-4,TGTGCCAGCAGCTTTACGGGGACAGGGTTAGACATTCAGTACTTC,CASSFTGTGLDIQYF
TRBV7-2,.,.,TRBJ1-5,TGTGCCAGCAGCTTACTAGGAGGGTATAGCAATCAGCCCCAGCATTTT,CASSLLGGYSNQPQHF
TRBV11-2,TRBD1,few,TRBJ1-1,TGTGCCAGCAGCAGGGTAACAGGGGGCACTGAAGCTTTCTTT,CASSRVTGGTEAFF
TRBV7-9,TRBD2,few,TRBJ2-2,TGTGCCAGCAGCTTGGGACTAGCAAGAACCGGGGAGCTGTTTTTT,CASSLGLARTGELFF
TRBV10-3,TRBD1,.,TRBJ1-1,TGTGCCATCAGTGCCGGGACAGGGAACGCGGGAGCTTTCTTT,CAISAGTGNAGAFF
TRBV6-6,TRBD2,.,TRBJ2-5,TGTGCCAGCAGTTACCCCCTACTAGCGGAAGAGACCCAGTACTTC,CASSYPLLAEETQYF
TRBV18,TRBD1,.,TRBJ1-4,TGTGCCAGCTCACCTCAGGGGGTGACTAATGAAAAACTGTTTTTT,CASSPQGVTNEKLFF
TRBV6-5,.,.,TRBJ1-3,TGTGCCAGCAGTTACTCCGCCGGCGACTCTGGAAACACCATATATTTT,CASSYSAGDSGNTIYF
TRBV7-2,.,.,TRBJ2-1,TGTGCCAGCAGCTTAAGACATACTCTTAATGAGCAGTTCTTC,CASSLRHTLNEQFF
TRBV5-4,.,.,TRBJ2-7,TGTGCCAGCAGCCTGCGTAGTGGCTCCTACGAGCAGTACTTC,CASSLRSGSYEQYF
TRBV9,TRBD1,.,TRBJ2-7,TGTGCCAGCAGCGTCAGGGGGCAGGGTGGCGAGCAGTACTTC,CASSVRGQGGEQYF
TRBV30,.,.,TRBJ2-7,TGTGCCTGGAGCGCTCCAATAGGGAATCCCTCCTACGAGCAGTACTTC,CAWSAPIGNPSYEQYF
TRBV29-1,.,.,TRBJ2-7,TGCAGCGTTGAAGGGGCCTCCTACGAGCAGTACTTC,CSVEGASYEQYF
TRBV6-5,.,.,TRBJ2-4,TGTGCCAGTGGGGCGACGGGAAAAAACATTCAGTACTTC,CASGATGKNIQYF
TRBV18,.,.,TRBJ2-3,TGTGCCAGCTCACCACCGTTAGGACAGCCCACAGATACGCAGTATTTT,CASSPPLGQPTDTQYF
TRBV7-9,.,few,TRBJ1-4,TGTGCCAGCAGCCATAGCGCGGGGGCGGCAACTAATGAAAAACTGTTTTTT,CASSHSAGAATNEKLFF
TRBV9,.,.,TRBJ1-6,TGTGCCAGCAGCGTAGAGTCGTCCGGACGGGATTCACCCCTCCACTTT,CASSVESSGRDSPLHF
TRBV7-3,TRBD1,.,TRBJ2-7,TGTGCCAGCAGCTGGACCGGGACAGGGCCTTTCGAGCAGTACTTC,CASSWTGTGPFEQYF
TRBV28,.,once,TRBJ2-7,TGTGCCAGCAGTTTATATGGCGGGACCCGGTTCGTAACCGAGCAGTACTTC,CASSLYGGTRFVTEQYF
TRBV19,.,few,TRBJ2-7,TGTGCCAGTAGTCCGGACCTCTACGAGCAGTACTTC,CASSPDLYEQYF
TRBV28,.,few,TRBJ2-7,TGTGCCAGCGCTACAGGGAACCACGAGCAGTACTTC,CASATGNHEQYF
TRBV10-3,.,.,TRBJ1-5,TGTGCCATCAGTGATACAGCTAACTATCAGCCCCAGCATTTT,CAISDTANYQPQHF
TRBV27,.,.,TRBJ1-5,TGTGCCAGCAGTTTAAGGGAAGGGGGAGGTTTCAATCAGCCCCAGCATTTT,CASSLREGGGFNQPQHF
TRBV21-1,.,once,TRBJ2-1,TGTGCCAGCAGCGCTTGGACTGCCCACTCCTACAATGAGCAGTTCTTC,CASSAWTAHSYNEQFF
TRBV2,.,few,TRBJ2-5,TGTGCCAGCAGTGAAGAGTGGGCAGGGCGGGAGACCCAGTACTTC,CASSEEWAGRETQYF
TRBV4-2,.,.,TRBJ1-1,TGTGCCAGCAGCCAAGGCCCAGGAGCGAACACTGAAGCTTTCTTT,CASSQGPGANTEAFF